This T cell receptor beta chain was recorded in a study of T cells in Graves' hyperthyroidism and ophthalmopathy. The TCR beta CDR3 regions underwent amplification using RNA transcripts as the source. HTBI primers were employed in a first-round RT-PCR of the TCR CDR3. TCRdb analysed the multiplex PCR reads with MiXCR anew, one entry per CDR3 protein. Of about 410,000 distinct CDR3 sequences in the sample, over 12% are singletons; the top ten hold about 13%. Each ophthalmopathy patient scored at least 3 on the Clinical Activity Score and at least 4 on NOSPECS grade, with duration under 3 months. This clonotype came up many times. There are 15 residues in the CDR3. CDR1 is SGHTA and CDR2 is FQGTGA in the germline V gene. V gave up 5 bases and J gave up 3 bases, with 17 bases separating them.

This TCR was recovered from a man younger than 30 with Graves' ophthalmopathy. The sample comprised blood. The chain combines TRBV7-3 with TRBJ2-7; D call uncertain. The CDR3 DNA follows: TGTGCCAGCAGCATATTTGAGGCAGGCGACTACGAGCAGTACTTC. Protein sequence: CASSIFEAGDYEQYF.